The clone carrying this TCR beta chain has ten or more counts. The data stem from a study of T-cell reconstitution after alpha-beta-depleted transplantation in children. The CDR3 length is 17 residues. The V end was cut by 2 bases, the J end by 1 base, with 16 bases between. Unique molecular identifiers tagged the TCRbeta library. TCRdb analysed the PCR reads with MiXCR anew, one entry per CDR3 protein. Here the sample spans a few hundred thousand distinct CDR3 sequences, roughly 9.5% being singletons. Sequencing used PBMCs from the stem cell graft donor, obtained from the stem cell graft. The chain links TRBV12-3 or TRBV12-4 to TRBJ2-3; either TRBD1 or TRBD2 may fit D (6 bases each). The clonotype comes from a human donor who donated a stem cell graft to a child with SCID. The CDR3 region has the DNA TGTGCCAGCAGTTTACCCGGGGGCGGTCTGGGCACAGATACGCAGTATTTT. Its translation is CASSLPGGGLGTDTQYF.